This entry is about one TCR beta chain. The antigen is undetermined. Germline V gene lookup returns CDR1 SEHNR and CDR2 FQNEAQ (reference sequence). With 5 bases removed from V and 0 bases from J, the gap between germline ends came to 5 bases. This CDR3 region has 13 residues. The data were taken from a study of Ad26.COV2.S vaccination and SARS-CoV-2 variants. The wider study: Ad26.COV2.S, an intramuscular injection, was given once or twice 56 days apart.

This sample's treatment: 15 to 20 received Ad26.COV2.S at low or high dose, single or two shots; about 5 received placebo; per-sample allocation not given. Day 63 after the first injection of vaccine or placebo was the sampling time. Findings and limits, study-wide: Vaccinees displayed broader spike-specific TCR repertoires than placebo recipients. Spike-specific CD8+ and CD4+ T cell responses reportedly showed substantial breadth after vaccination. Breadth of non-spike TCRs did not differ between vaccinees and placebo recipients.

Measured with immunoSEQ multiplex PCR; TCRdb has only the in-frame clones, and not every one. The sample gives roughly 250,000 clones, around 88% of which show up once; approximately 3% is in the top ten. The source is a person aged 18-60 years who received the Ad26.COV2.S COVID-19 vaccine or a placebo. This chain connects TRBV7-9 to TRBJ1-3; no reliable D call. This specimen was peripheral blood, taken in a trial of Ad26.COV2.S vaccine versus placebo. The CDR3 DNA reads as TGTGCCAGCAGCCCCTCCTCTGGAAACACCATATATTTT. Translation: CASSPSSGNTIYF.